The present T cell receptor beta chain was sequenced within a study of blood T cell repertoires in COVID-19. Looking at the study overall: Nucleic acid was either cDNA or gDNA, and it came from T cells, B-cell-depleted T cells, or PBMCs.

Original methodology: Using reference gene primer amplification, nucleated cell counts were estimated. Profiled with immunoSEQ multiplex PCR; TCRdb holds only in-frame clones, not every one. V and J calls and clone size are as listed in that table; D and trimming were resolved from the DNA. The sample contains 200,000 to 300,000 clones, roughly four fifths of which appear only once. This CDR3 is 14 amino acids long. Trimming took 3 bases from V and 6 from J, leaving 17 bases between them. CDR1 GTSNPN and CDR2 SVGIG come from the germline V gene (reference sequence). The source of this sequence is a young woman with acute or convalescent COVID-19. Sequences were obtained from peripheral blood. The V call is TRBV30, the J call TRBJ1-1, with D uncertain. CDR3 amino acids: CAWRRAQLSAEAFF. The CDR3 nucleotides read TGTGCCTGGAGGAGGGCCCAGCTTTCGGCTGAAGCTTTCTTT.